This T cell receptor beta chain was sequenced for a study of human T cells and chemical hapten exposure. TCRdb redid the calling of the RACE reads with MiXCR, one entry per CDR3 protein. Of about 340,000 distinct CDR3 sequences listed, approximately 6.3% are singletons. Noted time point: patch test 1, 2 weeks after DPC sensitization. Treatment described: therapeutic diphenylcyclopropenone sensitization with weekly scalp DPC. The V end lost 5 bases, the J end lost 3 bases, and 14 bases lay between the germline ends. CDR1 is MNHEY, CDR2 SMNVEV, per germline (reference sequence). The CDR3 is 14 amino acids. General observations from the study: Compared to controls, expanded TCRs made significantly more large clusters of similar CDR3s. The donors suffered from alopecia, so their immune response may not match that of healthy people. TCRs exceeding 1 in 1000 frequency stayed unchanged with DPC sensitization.

This clonotype was detected many times. The target antigen is unknown. The sequence was obtained from a young woman with alopecia areata. Some clones in this sample may be carry-over from other donors' samples. This chain links TRBV27 with TRBJ2-7; no firm D call. The sequencing here drew on whole blood, taken in connection with sensitization to the hapten diphenylcyclopropenone (DPC). The CDR3 DNA reads as TGTGCCAGCAGTCCTGGACGATCGGGCTACGAGCAGTACTTC. It codes for CASSPGRSGYEQYF.